This T cell receptor beta chain was documented in a study of T cell responses to AZD1222 COVID-19 vaccine. Trimming shortened V by 5 bases and J by 6 bases, and 16 bases separated the two germline ends. Looked up from germline, CDR1 is MNHEY and CDR2 is SVGEGT. The CDR3 totals 14 residues. Sequencing was performed with immunoSEQ multiplex PCR; in TCRdb, only in-frame clones are kept and a portion is missing. This sample yields some 150,000 clones, of which around nine tenths are seen a single time; 1.5% to 2% belongs to the top ten. The clonotype was recovered from an adult in good health. The sequencing here drew on peripheral blood, taken on day 0 of AZD1222 vaccination. The chain joins TRBV6-2 or TRBV6-3 to TRBJ1-1; D unresolved. The DNA for the CDR3 is TGTGCCAGCAGTGACGGGCAGGCCCTGGCTGAAGCTTTCTTT. Translated: CASSDGQALAEAFF.